This T cell receptor beta chain was obtained from a study of cytomegalovirus exposure and HLA in healthy donors. Germline CDR1 and CDR2: SEHNR and FQNEAQ (reference sequence). This CDR3 spans 15 amino acids. V was trimmed by 6 bases and J by 0 bases, leaving 15 bases between them. The PCR used 60 Vbeta and 13 Jbeta primers. The method was immunoSEQ multiplex PCR; TCRdb's version includes in-frame clones alone and lacks a portion of them. The sample consists of roughly 120,000 clones, 70% to 80% of them appearing once. Sequenced input: PBMCs. This clonotype originated in a man aged 35-49 years in good health and CMV-seronegative. The rearrangement joins TRBV7-9 to TRBJ2-7; TRBD2 is a possible D gene (5 bases). The CDR3 nucleotides read TGTGCCAGCAGGCGAGGAGGAGATAACTCCTACGAGCAGTACTTC. Its protein product is CASRRGGDNSYEQYF.